This TCR beta chain was profiled in a study of Graves' ophthalmopathy and Graves' hyperthyroidism. Study-level results: Clonotypes were expanded in thyroid at above 0.001 frequency, and most also appeared in blood. Built on 13 signatures, a model told ophthalmopathy apart from stable hyperthyroidism with 85% to 90% sensitivity and roughly 80% specificity.

None of the included patients had other autoimmune diseases, uncontrolled infections, pregnancy or lactation, as these led to exclusion. Amplified material comprised TCR beta CDR3 regions derived from RNA transcripts. After a first-round RT-PCR with HTBI primers, a second-round multiplex PCR was run. In TCRdb, the multiplex PCR reads were re-called with MiXCR into one record per CDR3 protein. The sample carries roughly 420,000 distinct CDR3 sequences, under 25% recorded once. This clonotype has at least ten counts. Its antigen remains unknown. The CDR3 sequence is 13 residues long. Trimming took 7 bases from V and 0 from J, leaving 12 bases between them. The germline gives CDR1 SQVTM, CDR2 ANQGSEA.

The rearrangement uses TRBV29-1 and TRBJ1-1, with D possibly matching TRBD1 (6 bases). The sequencing sample was made of peripheral blood. The sequence was obtained from a woman aged 18-29 years with stable Graves' hyperthyroidism. As DNA, the CDR3 is TGCAGCGGGGGGGGGCGAATGAACACTGAAGCTTTCTTT. Translating it yields CSGGGRMNTEAFF.